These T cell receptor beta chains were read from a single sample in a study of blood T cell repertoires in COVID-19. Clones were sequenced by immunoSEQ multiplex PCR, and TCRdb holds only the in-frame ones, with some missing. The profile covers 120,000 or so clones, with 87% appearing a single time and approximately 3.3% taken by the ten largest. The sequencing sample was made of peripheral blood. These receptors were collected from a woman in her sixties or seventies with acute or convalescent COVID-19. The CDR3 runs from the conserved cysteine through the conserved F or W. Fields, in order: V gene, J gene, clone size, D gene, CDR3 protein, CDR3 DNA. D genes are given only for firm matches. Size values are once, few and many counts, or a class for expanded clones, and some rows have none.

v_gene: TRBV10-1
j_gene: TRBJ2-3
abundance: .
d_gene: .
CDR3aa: CASKGTDRSDTQYF
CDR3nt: TGCGCCAGCAAGGGAACGGACAGATCAGATACGCAGTATTTT

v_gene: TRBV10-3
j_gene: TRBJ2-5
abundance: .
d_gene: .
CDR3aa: CAISESGSKETQYF
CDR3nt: TGTGCCATCAGTGAAAGCGGTAGCAAAGAGACCCAGTACTTC

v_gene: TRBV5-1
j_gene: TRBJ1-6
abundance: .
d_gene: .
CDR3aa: CASSLGSPDSPLHF
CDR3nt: TGCGCCAGCAGCTTGGGTAGCCCTGATTCACCCCTCCACTTT

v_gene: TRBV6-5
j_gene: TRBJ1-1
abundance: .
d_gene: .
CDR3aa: CASSSPGGPGTGTFF
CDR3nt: TGTGCCAGCAGTTCCCCCGGGGGGCCAGGCACTGGTACTTTCTTT

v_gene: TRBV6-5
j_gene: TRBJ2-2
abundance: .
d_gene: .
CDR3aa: CASSYSTTNTGELFF
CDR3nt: TGTGCCAGCAGTTACTCAACAACGAACACCGGGGAGCTGTTTTTT

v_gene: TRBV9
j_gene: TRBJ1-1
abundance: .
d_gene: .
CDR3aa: CASSVVPDTEAFF
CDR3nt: TGTGCCAGCAGCGTAGTTCCCGACACTGAAGCTTTCTTT

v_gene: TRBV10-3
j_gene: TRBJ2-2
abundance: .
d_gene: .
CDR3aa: CAISVRATGANTGELFF
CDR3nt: TGTGCCATCAGTGTACGGGCGACGGGAGCGAACACCGGGGAGCTGTTTTTT

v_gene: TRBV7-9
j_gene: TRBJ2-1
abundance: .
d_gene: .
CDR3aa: CASSSPYEQFF
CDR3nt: TGTGCCAGCAGCTCCCCGTATGAGCAGTTCTTC

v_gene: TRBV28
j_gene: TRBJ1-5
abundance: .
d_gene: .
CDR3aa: CASSITGNQPQHF
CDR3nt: TGTGCCAGCAGCATCACGGGTAATCAGCCCCAGCATTTT

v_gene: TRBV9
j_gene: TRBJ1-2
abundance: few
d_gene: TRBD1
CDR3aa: CASSVEQGTGFSGYTF
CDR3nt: TGTGCCAGCAGCGTAGAGCAAGGGACAGGGTTCTCGGGCTACACCTTC

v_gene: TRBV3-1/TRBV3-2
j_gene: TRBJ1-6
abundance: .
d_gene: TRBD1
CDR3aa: CASSRQTGGSSPLHF
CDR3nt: TGTGCCAGCAGCCGACAGACAGGGGGCAGTTCACCCCTCCACTTT

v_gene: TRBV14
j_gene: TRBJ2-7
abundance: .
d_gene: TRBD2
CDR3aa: CASSQDILAGVGEQYF
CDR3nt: TGTGCCAGCAGCCAAGATATTCTAGCGGGAGTAGGCGAGCAGTACTTC

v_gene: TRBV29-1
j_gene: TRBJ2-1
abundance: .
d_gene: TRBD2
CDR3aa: CSVSSGRRYNEQFF
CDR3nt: TGCAGCGTTTCTAGCGGGAGAAGGTACAATGAGCAGTTCTTC